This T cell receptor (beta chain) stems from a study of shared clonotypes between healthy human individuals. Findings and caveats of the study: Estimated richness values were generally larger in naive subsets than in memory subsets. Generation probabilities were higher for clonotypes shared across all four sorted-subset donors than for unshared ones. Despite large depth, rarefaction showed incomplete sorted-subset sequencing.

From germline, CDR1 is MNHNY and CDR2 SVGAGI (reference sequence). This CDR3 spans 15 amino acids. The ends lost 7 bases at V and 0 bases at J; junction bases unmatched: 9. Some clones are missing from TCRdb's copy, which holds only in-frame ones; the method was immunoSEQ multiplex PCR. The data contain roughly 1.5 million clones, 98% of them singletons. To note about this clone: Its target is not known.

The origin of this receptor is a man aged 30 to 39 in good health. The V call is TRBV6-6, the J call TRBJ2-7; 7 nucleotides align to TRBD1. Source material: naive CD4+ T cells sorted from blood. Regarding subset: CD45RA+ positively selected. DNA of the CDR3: TGTGCCAGCACCCGGACAGGCCCAAGCTCCTACGAGCAGTACTTC. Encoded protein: CASTRTGPSSYEQYF.